One sample yielded the 11 T cell receptor beta chains listed below, sequenced in a study of Ad26.COV2.S vaccination and SARS-CoV-2 variants. Sample treatment: roughly 20 received Ad26.COV2.S at low or high dose, single or two shots; about 5 received placebo; per-sample allocation not given. Specimens were obtained on day 63 following the first vaccine or placebo injection. Clones were read by immunoSEQ multiplex PCR, and TCRdb kept only the in-frame ones, dropping some. This table holds 350,000 to 400,000 clones, roughly nine tenths found once. The material was peripheral blood, obtained in a trial of Ad26.COV2.S vaccine versus placebo. These receptors all stem from a person aged 18-60 years who received the Ad26.COV2.S COVID-19 vaccine or a placebo.

The gene calls are TRBV5-1 and TRBJ1-1; tentative D call: TRBD1 (6 bases). The CDR3 is 14 residues long. V lost 1 base and J lost 1, with 8 bases in between. Germline CDR1 and CDR2: SGHRS and YFSETQ. This chain's CDR3 is CASSLRGQNTEAFF. The CDR3 region has the DNA TGCGCCAGCAGCTTGCGGGGGCAGAACACTGAAGCTTTCTTT.

The rearrangement joins TRBV19 to TRBJ1-5; the D is unclear. The CDR3 covers 16 residues. With 3 bases removed from V and 3 bases from J, the gap between germline ends came to 15 bases. Germline CDR1 is LNHDA and CDR2 is SQIVND (reference sequence). The CDR3 nucleotides are TGTGCCAGTAGTATCGACGGAACCGAATTCAATCAGCCCCAGCATTTT. The encoded protein is CASSIDGTEFNQPQHF.

The rearrangement links TRBV5-5 to TRBJ1-2, with 8 bases that match TRBD1. Germline CDR1 reads SGHKS; CDR2 reads YYEKEE (reference sequence). The CDR3 extends over 13 amino acids. The ends lost 3 bases at V and 3 bases at J; junction bases unmatched: 1. CDR3 in amino acids: CASSSGQDYGYTF. CDR3 DNA: TGTGCCAGCAGCTCGGGACAGGACTATGGCTACACCTTC.

The V gene is TRBV7-9, the J gene TRBJ2-6; D is perhaps TRBD1 or TRBD2 (6 bases each). Between the trimmed V and J ends, which lost 5 bases and 4 bases, there was a span of 15 bases. CDR1 SEHNR and CDR2 FQNEAQ come from the germline V gene (reference sequence). The CDR3 is made up of 16 amino acids. The CDR3 nucleotides are TGTGCCAGCAGCCCCATCGGGGGCTCCGGGGCCAACGTCCTGACTTTC. Its protein is CASSPIGGSGANVLTF.

This clone showed up just once. This chain joins TRBV19 and TRBJ1-2; D unclear. Germline V gene sequence: CDR1 LNHDA, CDR2 SQIVND (reference sequence). The CDR3 runs to 14 residues. V shed 0 bases and J shed 4 bases, with 9 bases lying between them. The CDR3 sequence is CASSIEGRSYGYTF. The DNA for the CDR3 is TGTGCCAGTAGTATAGAAGGGAGAAGCTATGGCTACACCTTC.

This sequence joins TRBV20-1 and TRBJ2-1; D is unresolved. Germline lookup yields CDR1 DFQATT and CDR2 SNEGSKA (reference sequence). The CDR3 is 11 amino acids. The CDR3 loop is CSSWGRDEQFF. For the CDR3, the DNA is TGCAGCTCTTGGGGTAGGGATGAGCAGTTCTTC.

This clone has only one observation. The chain recombines TRBV14 with TRBJ1-4; 9 positions match TRBD1. The CDR3 has 16 amino acids. V trimming: 5 bases; J trimming: 8 bases; junction bases outside the gene matches: 12. CDR1 SGHDN and CDR2 FVKESK come from the germline V gene. The CDR3 DNA reads as TGTGCCAGCAGCGTCAGAACAGGGGGCGCTGGGGAAAAACTGTTTTTT. It yields the protein CASSVRTGGAGEKLFF.

V and J are TRBV6-5 and TRBJ1-2, with D tentatively TRBD1 (5 bases). The CDR3 has 15 amino acids. The germline V gene encodes CDR1 MNHEY and CDR2 SVGAGI. Trimming pared 6 bases from V and 6 bases from J, leaving 20 bases between. The CDR3 protein is CASRSLWGEEDGYTF. In DNA, the CDR3 is TGTGCCAGCAGATCCCTTTGGGGGGAGGAGGATGGCTACACCTTC.

The V and J genes are TRBV7-2 and TRBJ2-1; 15 bases are shared with TRBD2. The CDR3 totals 16 residues. CDR1 is SGHTA and CDR2 is FQGNSA in the germline V gene. V dropped 5 bases and J dropped 10; count of bases not matched to a gene: 9. The DNA of the CDR3 is TGTGCCAGCAGCGTCCGGACTAGCGGGGGGGCCGGGGAGCAGTTCTTC. It specifies CASSVRTSGGAGEQFF.

This chain joins TRBV7-6 and TRBJ2-1, with D tentatively TRBD2 (5 bases). Germline CDR1 is SGHVS and CDR2 is FNYEAQ. V shed 0 bases and J shed 5 bases, with 17 bases lying between them. The CDR3 consists of 17 residues. CDR3 DNA: TGTGCCAGCAGCTTAGCGGGGTTCCAGCGGAGAAACAATGAGCAGTTCTTC. Protein sequence: CASSLAGFQRRNNEQFF.

In this sample, this clone turned up a few times. The genes are TRBV9 and TRBJ1-1; 7 positions agree with TRBD1. Germline lookup yields CDR1 SGDLS and CDR2 YYNGEE. V was pared by 5 bases and J by 1 base, with 8 bases of the junction left unmatched. The CDR3 extends over 15 amino acids. The CDR3 loop reads CASSPSGGRNTEAFF. The CDR3 nucleotides are TGTGCCAGCAGTCCATCAGGGGGACGGAACACTGAAGCTTTCTTT.